The 4 T cell receptor beta chains reported below all come from one sample, sequenced in a study of blood T cell repertoires in COVID-19. Repertoires were generated with immunoSEQ multiplex PCR, while TCRdb's copy carries only in-frame clones and drops some. This table has roughly 380,000 clones, 85% appearing once. The sample taken for sequencing was peripheral blood. These receptor sequences come from a woman under 30 with acute or convalescent COVID-19.

The chain joins TRBV24-1 to TRBJ1-5; D gene uncertain. Trimming stripped 3 bases from V and 4 bases from J, with 9 bases between. CDR3 length: 14 amino acids. The germline V gene encodes CDR1 KGHDR and CDR2 SFDVKD. The CDR3 coding sequence is TGTGCCACCAGTGATGACGTCGGGAATCAGCCCCAGCATTTT. It yields the protein CATSDDVGNQPQHF.

As DNA, the CDR3 is TGTGCCAGCAGTGACCCGGGACAGGAGGGCGGCTACACCTTC. Its protein product is CASSDPGQEGGYTF. This chain joins TRBV28 and TRBJ1-2; 8 nucleotides align to TRBD1. Trimming removed 5 bases from V and 8 bases from J; junction bases left unmatched: 10. CDR3 size: 14 residues. Germline V gives CDR1 MDHEN, CDR2 SYDVKM.

This chain joins TRBV2 and TRBJ1-1; 9 nucleotides match TRBD1. J gave up 5 bases and V 7 bases, and 5 bases lay outside the gene matches. CDR3 length equals 13 residues. Germline V gene sequence: CDR1 SNHLY, CDR2 FYNNEI. CDR3 in DNA: TGTGCCAGCATGGGACAGGGTAGGACTGAAGCTTTCTTT. This sequence encodes CASMGQGRTEAFF.

Only one count was recorded for this clone. CDR3 sequence (DNA): TGTGCCAGCAGCTTAGATCGAGGCGATGAGCAGTTCTTC. Translated, it gives CASSLDRGDEQFF. The V gene is TRBV11-2, the J gene TRBJ2-1; D uncertain. The CDR3 contains 13 residues. Trimming left V 0 bases short and J 8 bases short, with 8 bases between. The V gene's germline CDR1 is SGHAT and CDR2 FQNNGV.